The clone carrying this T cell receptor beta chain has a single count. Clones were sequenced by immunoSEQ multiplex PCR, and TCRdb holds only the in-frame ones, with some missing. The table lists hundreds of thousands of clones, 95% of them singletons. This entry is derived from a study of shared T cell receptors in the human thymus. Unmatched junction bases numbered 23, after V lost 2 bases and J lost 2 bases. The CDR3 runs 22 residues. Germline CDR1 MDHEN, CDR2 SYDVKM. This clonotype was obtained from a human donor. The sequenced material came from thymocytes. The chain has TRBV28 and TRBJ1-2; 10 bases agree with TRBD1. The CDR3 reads CASSLGNRDRGWGRAYNYGYTF. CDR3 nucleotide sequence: TGTGCCAGCAGTTTAGGCAACCGGGACAGGGGCTGGGGGAGGGCCTACAACTATGGCTACACCTTC.